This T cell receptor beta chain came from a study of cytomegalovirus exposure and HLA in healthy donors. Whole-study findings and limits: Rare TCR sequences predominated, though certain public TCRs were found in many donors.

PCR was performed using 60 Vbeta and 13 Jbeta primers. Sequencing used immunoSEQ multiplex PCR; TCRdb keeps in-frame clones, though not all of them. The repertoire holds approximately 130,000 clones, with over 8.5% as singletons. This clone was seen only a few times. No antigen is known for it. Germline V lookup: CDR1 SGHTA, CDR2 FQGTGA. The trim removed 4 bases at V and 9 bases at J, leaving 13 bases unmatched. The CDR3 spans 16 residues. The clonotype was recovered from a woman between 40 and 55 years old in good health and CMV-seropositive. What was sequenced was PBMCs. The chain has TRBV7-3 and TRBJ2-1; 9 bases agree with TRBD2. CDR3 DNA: TGTGCCAGCAGCTCACAACTCGCGGGGGGGCTGAGTGAGCAGTTCTTC. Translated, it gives CASSSQLAGGLSEQFF.